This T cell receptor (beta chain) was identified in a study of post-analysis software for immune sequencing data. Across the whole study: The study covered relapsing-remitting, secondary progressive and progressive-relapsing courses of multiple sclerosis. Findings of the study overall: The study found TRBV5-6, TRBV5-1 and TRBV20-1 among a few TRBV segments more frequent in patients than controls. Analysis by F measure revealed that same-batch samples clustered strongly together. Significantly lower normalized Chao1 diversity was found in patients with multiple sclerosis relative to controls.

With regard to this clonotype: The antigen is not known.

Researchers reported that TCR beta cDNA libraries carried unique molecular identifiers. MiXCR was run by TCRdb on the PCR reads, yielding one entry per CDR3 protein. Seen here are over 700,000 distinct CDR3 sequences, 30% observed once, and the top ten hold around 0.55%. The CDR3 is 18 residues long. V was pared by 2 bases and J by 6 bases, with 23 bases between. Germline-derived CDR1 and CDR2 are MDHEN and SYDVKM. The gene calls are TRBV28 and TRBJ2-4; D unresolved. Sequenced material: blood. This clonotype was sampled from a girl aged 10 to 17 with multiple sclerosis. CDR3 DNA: TGTGCCAGCAGTTTAATCGTCCCCTCAGGTGTCGGTATAAACATTCAGTACTTC. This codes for CASSLIVPSGVGINIQYF.